This T cell receptor beta chain came from a study of shared clonotypes between healthy human individuals. Measured with immunoSEQ multiplex PCR; TCRdb has only the in-frame clones, and not every one. The table includes about 2.4 million clones, around nine tenths detected once. The study enrolled healthy HIV-negative adults without recent acute infections or vaccinations as donors. In this sample, this clone turned up once. Sequencing was performed on naive CD4+ T cells sorted from blood. Described subset: CD45RA+ positively selected. The sequence came from a man aged 18 to 29 in good health.

CDR3 sequence reads: CASSRPSGGGTDTQYF. CDR3 nucleotides: TGTGCCAGCAGCCGACCTAGCGGGGGAGGCACAGATACGCAGTATTTT. The chain combines TRBV11-3 with TRBJ2-3; 10 bases match TRBD2. This CDR3 is built from 16 residues. The ends lost 5 bases at V and 1 base at J; junction bases unmatched: 6. Germline V lookup: CDR1 SGHNT, CDR2 YENEEA.